These 32 T cell receptor beta chains originate from one sample sequenced in a study of cytomegalovirus exposure and HLA in healthy donors (dated by TCRdb to the late 2010s). The library relied on the immunoSEQ multiplex PCR assay. TCRdb holds this immuneACCESS table with in-frame rearrangements only. Some clones are missing; in checked studies, unresolved V genes explain under half, and the rest has no known cause. The sample includes about 110,000 clones, with roughly 89% observed a single time. Approximately 1.9% of the sample is taken by the ten largest. Sequences were obtained from PBMCs. These TCRs come from a woman aged 18-29 years in good health and CMV-seronegative.

The chain couples TRBV5-1 to TRBJ2-3; 10 bases line up with TRBD1. The germline CDR1 and CDR2 sequences are SGHRS and YFSETQ. V lost 5 bases to trimming and J lost 3 bases; unmatched junction nucleotides: 15. The CDR3 consists of 18 residues. Here the CDR3 reads CASRLVPYRTGGTDTQYF. CDR3 coding DNA: TGCGCCAGCAGGCTTGTCCCGTACAGGACAGGGGGAACAGATACGCAGTATTTT.

The rearrangement uses TRBV27 and TRBJ1-2; D not resolved. The V and J ends lost 4 bases and 4 bases respectively, with 16 bases between them. Germline V lookup: CDR1 MNHEY, CDR2 SMNVEV (reference sequence). The CDR3 extends over 15 amino acids. For the CDR3, the DNA is TGTGCCAGCAGTTCAAGGCCGGACTTTATCTATGGCTACACCTTC. Its translation: CASSSRPDFIYGYTF.

This chain joins TRBV10-3 and TRBJ1-4, with D maybe TRBD1 (5 bases). The germline V and J ends were trimmed by 3 bases and 4 bases, with 24 bases remaining between them. The V gene's germline CDR1 is ENHRY and CDR2 SYGVKD. This CDR3 is 19 amino acids long. The CDR3 spells CAISEEQVGISLFNEKLFF. CDR3 nucleotide sequence: TGTGCCATCAGTGAAGAACAGGTTGGGATCAGTCTTTTTAATGAAAAACTGTTTTTT.

This rearrangement joins TRBV6-5 to TRBJ2-7; possibly TRBD1 for D (5 bases). Trimming shortened V by 0 bases and J by 3 bases, and 9 bases separated the two germline ends. Germline V gives CDR1 MNHEY, CDR2 SVGAGI. This CDR3 has 14 residues. The CDR3 sequence: CASSYSRASYEQYF. CDR3 nucleotides: TGTGCCAGCAGTTACTCCAGGGCCAGCTACGAGCAGTACTTC.

This sequence joins TRBV27 and TRBJ2-3, with TRBD1 identical over 8 bases. The CDR3 length is 16 residues. Trimming cost V 0 bases and J 4 bases; bases outside gene matches: 6. Per germline, CDR1 MNHEY and CDR2 SMNVEV (reference sequence). The CDR3 is CASSLSARGLADTQYF. CDR3 DNA: TGTGCCAGCAGTTTATCGGCCAGGGGGCTGGCAGATACGCAGTATTTT.

The chain uses TRBV5-1 and TRBJ2-1, with a weak D call TRBD1 (5 bases). Germline CDR1 SGHRS, CDR2 YFSETQ. This CDR3 has 15 residues. V lost 2 bases and J 0 bases, leaving 9 bases between the germline ends. CDR3 in DNA: TGCGCCAGCAGCTTAGGGGCGAGCTCCTACAATGAGCAGTTCTTC. It is translated as CASSLGASSYNEQFF. The variable domain in full, with the rest retrieved from reference TRBV5-1 and TRBJ2-1, is KAGVTQTPRYLIKTRGQQVTLSCSPISGHRSVSWYQQTPGQGLQFLFEYFSETQRNKGNFPGRFSGRQFSNSRSEMNVSTLELGDSALYLCASSLGASSYNEQFFGPGTRLTVL.

The gene calls are TRBV6-1 and TRBJ2-2; D ambiguous. V was pared by 3 bases and J by 4 bases, with 6 bases between. This CDR3 spans 13 amino acids. Germline CDR1 and CDR2: MNHNS and SASEGT. The CDR3 reads CASSDEITGELFF. CDR3 bases: TGTGCCAGCAGTGACGAGATCACCGGGGAGCTGTTTTTT.

The gene calls are TRBV5-1 and TRBJ2-3, with 9 bases aligning to TRBD1. The germline gives CDR1 SGHRS, CDR2 YFSETQ. The V segment lost 2 bases and the J segment 5 bases; nucleotides outside the gene matches: 9. The CDR3 covers 16 residues. CDR3 in amino acids: CASSLTGTGYIDTQYF. CDR3 coding DNA: TGCGCCAGCAGCTTAACCGGGACAGGGTATATAGATACGCAGTATTTT.

This chain links TRBV30 with TRBJ1-5; possible D gene TRBD1, 5 bases. With 0 bases removed from V and 6 bases from J, the gap between germline ends came to 12 bases. This CDR3 region has 14 residues. Germline CDR1 reads GTSNPN; CDR2 reads SVGIG (reference sequence). In nucleotides, the CDR3 is TGTGCCTGGAGTGTACGGGGGACGGGTCAGCCCCAGCATTTT. Translated, it gives CAWSVRGTGQPQHF.

The chain carries TRBV21-1 and TRBJ1-2; the table's TRBD1 call for D was not verified on the DNA. TRBV21-1 is designated a pseudogene. This CDR3 comprises 17 residues. In DNA, the CDR3 is TGTGCCAGCAGCGTTCGGGACAGGTTCCAAGGGGACTATGGCTACACCTTC. Amino acids: CASSVRDRFQGDYGYTF.

CDR3 coding DNA: TGTGCCATCAGTGACGGGACTACCTACGAGCAGTACTTC. Protein: CAISDGTTYEQYF. J is TRBJ2-7 and V is TRBV10-3, with 7 bases aligning to TRBD2. V dropped 3 bases and J dropped 2; count of bases not matched to a gene: 1. CDR1 and CDR2 from the germline V gene are ENHRY and SYGVKD. This CDR3 has 13 residues.

This chain links TRBV9 with TRBJ1-2; D gene uncertain. This CDR3 has 11 amino acids. Germline lookup yields CDR1 SGDLS and CDR2 YYNGEE. V gave up 0 bases and J gave up 9 bases, with 6 bases separating them. The chain's CDR3 is CASSVGTRYTF. The CDR3 nucleotides are TGTGCCAGCAGCGTAGGGACTCGCTACACCTTC.

The genes are TRBV9 and TRBJ1-4, with 7 bases matching TRBD1. Unmatched junction bases numbered 6, after V lost 4 bases and J lost 3 bases. The length of the CDR3 is 15 residues. The germline CDR1 and CDR2 sequences are SGDLS and YYNGEE. In nucleotides, the CDR3 is TGTGCCAGCAGCCTCGGGACAGCTTCTAATGAAAAACTGTTTTTT. Translation gives CASSLGTASNEKLFF.

This clone has a handful of counts. The chain carries TRBV27 and TRBJ2-7; 7 bases match TRBD1. The V gene end was trimmed by 5 bases and the J gene end by 3 bases; junction bases not matched to a gene: 7. Germline V gene lookup returns CDR1 MNHEY and CDR2 SMNVEV (reference sequence). The CDR3 extends over 14 amino acids. The CDR3 reads CASSTRGRGYEQYF. CDR3 DNA: TGTGCCAGCAGTACCAGGGGGAGAGGCTACGAGCAGTACTTC.

This chain uses TRBV19 with TRBJ1-6; TRBD1 agrees at 7 bases. The length of the CDR3 is 15 residues. The V gene end was trimmed by 4 bases and the J gene end by 7 bases; junction bases not matched to a gene: 7. The germline V gene has CDR1 LNHDA and CDR2 SQIVND (reference sequence). DNA of the CDR3: TGTGCCAGTAGTACTGACAGGGTTGGGAATTCACCCCTCCACTTT. Protein: CASSTDRVGNSPLHF.

The rearrangement links TRBV25-1 to TRBJ1-2; D is perhaps TRBD1 (5 bases). Germline values: CDR1 MGHDK, CDR2 SYGVNS. The germline V and J ends were trimmed by 4 bases and 4 bases, with 13 bases remaining between them. The CDR3 runs 14 residues. As DNA, the CDR3 is TGTGCCAGCAGTGTGATAGGGGAGGGCTATGGCTACACCTTC. Its protein product is CASSVIGEGYGYTF.

This sequence joins TRBV2 and TRBJ1-6; D is possibly TRBD1 (5 bases). The CDR3 has 15 residues. Germline assignment: CDR1 SNHLY and CDR2 FYNNEI. V was cut by 2 bases and J by 7 bases, with 12 bases left in between. For the CDR3, the DNA is TGTGCCAGCAGTGAAAAGGGGCGTGAAAATTCACCCCTCCACTTT. Translated: CASSEKGRENSPLHF.

The chain uses TRBV19 and TRBJ1-2, with D possibly TRBD1 on 6 matching bases. The V end was cut by 7 bases, the J end by 6 bases, with 15 bases between. This CDR3 has 13 residues. Per germline, CDR1 LNHDA and CDR2 SQIVND (reference sequence). CDR3 residues: CASNQGWKDGYTF. The CDR3 nucleotides read TGTGCCAGTAACCAGGGGTGGAAGGATGGCTACACCTTC. Filled out from reference TRBV19 and TRBJ1-2, the complete variable domain reads DGGITQSPKYLFRKEGQNVTLSCEQNLNHDAMYWYRQDPGQGLRLIYYSQIVNDFQKGDIAEGYSVSREKKESFPLTVTSAQKNPTAFYLCASNQGWKDGYTFGSGTRLTVV.

V and J are TRBV7-2 and TRBJ1-3; D gene uncertain. CDR1 is SGHTA and CDR2 is FQGNSA in the germline V gene. Between the trimmed V and J ends, which lost 5 bases and 8 bases, there was a span of 13 bases. The CDR3 is 13 residues long. The CDR3 DNA reads as TGTGCCAGCAGCCTGTTGAGGGTGGACACCATATATTTT. Encoded protein: CASSLLRVDTIYF. The full variable domain, in which reference TRBV7-2 and TRBJ1-3 provide the parts outside the CDR3, is GAGVSQSPSNKVTEKGKDVELRCDPISGHTALYWYRQSLGQGLEFLIYFQGNSAPDKSGLPSDRFSAERTGGSVSTLTIQRTQQEDSAVYLCASSLLRVDTIYFGEGSWLTVV.

This clone was seen a single time. This chain connects TRBV5-4 to TRBJ2-5; TRBD1 agrees at 7 bases. The trim removed 3 bases at V and 2 bases at J, leaving 7 bases unmatched. Germline CDR1 and CDR2: SGHNT and YYREEE (reference sequence). CDR3 size: 15 residues. DNA for the CDR3: TGTGCCAGCAGCTACCCCGGGACAGTGCAAGAGACCCAGTACTTC. Translated: CASSYPGTVQETQYF.

The chain employs TRBV7-9 and TRBJ2-2; D ambiguous. Germline V gene data show CDR1 as SEHNR and CDR2 as FQNEAQ (reference sequence). CDR3 length: 14 amino acids. Trimming removed 5 bases from V and 0 bases from J, with 7 bases in between. The CDR3 here is CASSTSTNTGELFF. The CDR3, as DNA: TGTGCCAGCAGCACTTCAACGAACACCGGGGAGCTGTTTTTT.

This chain joins TRBV28 and TRBJ1-2, with D possibly matching TRBD1 (5 bases). This CDR3 spans 15 amino acids. The V end was cut by 3 bases, the J end by 6 bases, with 17 bases between. Germline values: CDR1 MDHEN, CDR2 SYDVKM. CDR3 in amino acids: CASSFITDTQDGYTF. CDR3 coding DNA: TGTGCCAGCAGTTTCATTACGGACACCCAGGATGGCTACACCTTC.

The chain employs TRBV4-3 and TRBJ1-5; D ambiguous. Trimming cost V 0 bases and J 0 bases, with 6 bases left between them. From germline, CDR1 is LGHNA and CDR2 YSLEER. CDR3 size: 15 residues. The CDR3 DNA reads TGCGCCAGCAGCCAAGAGAGCTATAGCAATCAGCCCCAGCATTTT. It is translated as CASSQESYSNQPQHF.

CDR3 nucleotide sequence: TGTGCCAGTAGTATCGGGGTTAAACCTCTCCAAGAGACCCAGTACTTC. It encodes CASSIGVKPLQETQYF. V is TRBV19 and J is TRBJ2-5; possibly TRBD2 for D (5 bases). The CDR3 length is 16 residues. Germline assignment: CDR1 LNHDA and CDR2 SQIVND (reference sequence). V lost 3 bases and J lost 1, with 15 bases in between.

This sequence joins TRBV6-1 and TRBJ1-5; D is undetermined. The CDR3 has 13 amino acids. Germline CDR1 reads MNHNS; CDR2 reads SASEGT. The germline V and J ends were trimmed by 0 bases and 6 bases, with 6 bases remaining between them. In nucleotides, the CDR3 is TGTGCCAGCAGTGAAGCGCGGGTTCAGCCCCAGCATTTT. Amino acids: CASSEARVQPQHF.

The rearrangement uses TRBV5-4 and TRBJ2-5; 7 bases line up with TRBD1. Germline CDR1 reads SGHNT; CDR2 reads YYREEE (reference sequence). V was clipped by 2 bases and J by 7 bases; unmatched bases: 5. There are 13 residues in the CDR3. The CDR3 DNA reads as TGTGCCAGCAGCTTTGACAGGGCTGGGACCCAGTACTTC. Protein: CASSFDRAGTQYF.

V is TRBV18 and J is TRBJ2-3; D possibly corresponds to TRBD1 (6 bases). V lost 8 bases and J lost 3, with 18 bases in between. Germline CDR1 is KGHSH and CDR2 is LQKENI. This CDR3 region has 15 residues. The CDR3 sequence is CASRYGQFRTDTQYF. CDR3 coding DNA: TGTGCCAGCCGATACGGACAGTTTAGGACAGATACGCAGTATTTT.

This sequence joins TRBV4-2 and TRBJ1-2, with D unresolved. V lost 1 base to trimming and J lost 2 bases, with 17 bases between them. The CDR3 has 17 residues. CDR1 and CDR2 (germline): LGHNA, YNFKEQ. CDR3 protein: CASSQVVSGEMNYGYTF. CDR3 DNA sequence: TGTGCCAGCAGCCAAGTGGTGTCAGGCGAAATGAACTATGGCTACACCTTC.

The J gene is TRBJ2-1, the V gene TRBV9; 8 bases are shared with TRBD2. Trimming removed 3 bases from V and 0 bases from J; junction bases left unmatched: 8. CDR3 length: 17 amino acids. Germline assignment: CDR1 SGDLS and CDR2 YYNGEE. The CDR3 region is CASSAGGGLSSYNEQFF. CDR3 in DNA: TGTGCCAGCAGCGCAGGCGGGGGGCTTAGCTCCTACAATGAGCAGTTCTTC.

The rearrangement joins TRBV6-5 to TRBJ1-1; perhaps TRBD1 as D (6 bases). This CDR3 contains 14 residues. CDR1 and CDR2 from the germline V gene are MNHEY and SVGAGI. Trimming left V 6 bases short and J 3 bases short, with 14 bases between. The chain's CDR3 is CASRGVNRDTEAFF. The CDR3 DNA follows: TGTGCCAGCAGGGGGGTGAACAGGGACACTGAAGCTTTCTTT.

This clone was detected only once. This chain connects TRBV28 to TRBJ1-5; TRBD1 matches at 8 bases. Germline values: CDR1 MDHEN, CDR2 SYDVKM. V shed 2 bases and J 3 bases; nucleotides not matched to a gene: 9. The CDR3 consists of 17 residues. The CDR3 coding sequence is TGTGCCAGCAGTTTAGGGCGACAGGGGCTCTACAATCAGCCCCAGCATTTT. Encoded protein: CASSLGRQGLYNQPQHF. Supplemented by reference TRBV28 and TRBJ1-5, the full variable domain reads DVKVTQSSRYLVKRTGEKVFLECVQDMDHENMFWYRQDPGLGLRLIYFSYDVKMKEKGDIPEGYSVSREKKERFSLILESASTNQTSMYLCASSLGRQGLYNQPQHFGDGTRLSIL.

V and J are TRBV5-1 and TRBJ1-3; D perhaps matches TRBD1 (5 bases). The CDR3 is 16 amino acids. Trimming stripped 0 bases from V and 4 bases from J, with 14 bases between. Germline CDR1 and CDR2: SGHRS and YFSETQ. The CDR3: CASSLVGTGRGNTIYF. The CDR3 region has the DNA TGCGCCAGCAGCTTGGTAGGGACTGGCCGGGGAAACACCATATATTTT.